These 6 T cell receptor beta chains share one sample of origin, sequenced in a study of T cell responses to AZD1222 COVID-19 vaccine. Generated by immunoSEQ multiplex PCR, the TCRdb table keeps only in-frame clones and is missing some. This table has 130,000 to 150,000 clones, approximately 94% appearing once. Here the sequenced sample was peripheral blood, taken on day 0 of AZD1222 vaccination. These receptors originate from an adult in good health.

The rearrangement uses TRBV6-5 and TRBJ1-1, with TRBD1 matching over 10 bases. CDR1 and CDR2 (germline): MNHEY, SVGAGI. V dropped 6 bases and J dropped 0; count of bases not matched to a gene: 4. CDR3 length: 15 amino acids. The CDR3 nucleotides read TGTGCCAGCAGGACAGGGGGCCGAATGAACACTGAAGCTTTCTTT. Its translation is CASRTGGRMNTEAFF.

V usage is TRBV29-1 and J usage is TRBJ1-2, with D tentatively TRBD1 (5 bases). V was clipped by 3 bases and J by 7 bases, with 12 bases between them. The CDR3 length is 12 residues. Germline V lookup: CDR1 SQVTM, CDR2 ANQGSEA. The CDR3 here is CSVDWGLGGYTF. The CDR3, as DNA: TGCAGCGTTGATTGGGGCTTGGGTGGCTACACCTTC.

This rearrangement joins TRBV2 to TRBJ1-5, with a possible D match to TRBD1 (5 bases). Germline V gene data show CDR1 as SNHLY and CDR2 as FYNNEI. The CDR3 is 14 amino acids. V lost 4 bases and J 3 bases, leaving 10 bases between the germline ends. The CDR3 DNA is TGTGCCAGCAGTGTCGGGGGTACCAATCAGCCCCAGCATTTT. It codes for CASSVGGTNQPQHF. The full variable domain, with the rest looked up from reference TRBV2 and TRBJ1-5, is EPEVTQTPSHQVTQMGQEVILRCVPISNHLYFYWYRQILGQKVEFLVSFYNNEISEKSEIFDDQFSVERPDGSNFTLKIRSTKLEDSAMYFCASSVGGTNQPQHFGDGTRLSIL.

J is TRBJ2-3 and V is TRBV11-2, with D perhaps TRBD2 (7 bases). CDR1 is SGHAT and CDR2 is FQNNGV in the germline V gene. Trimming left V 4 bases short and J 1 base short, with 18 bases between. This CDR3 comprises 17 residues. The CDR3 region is CASSSEKVGGRTDTQYF. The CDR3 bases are TGTGCCAGCAGCTCCGAGAAGGTCGGGGGGCGCACAGATACGCAGTATTTT.

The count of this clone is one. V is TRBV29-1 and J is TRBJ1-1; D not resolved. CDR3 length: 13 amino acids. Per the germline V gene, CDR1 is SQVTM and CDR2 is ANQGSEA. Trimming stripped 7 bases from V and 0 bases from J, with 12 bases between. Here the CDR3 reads CSALRQLNTEAFF. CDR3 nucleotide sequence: TGCAGCGCCCTTCGTCAGTTGAACACTGAAGCTTTCTTT.

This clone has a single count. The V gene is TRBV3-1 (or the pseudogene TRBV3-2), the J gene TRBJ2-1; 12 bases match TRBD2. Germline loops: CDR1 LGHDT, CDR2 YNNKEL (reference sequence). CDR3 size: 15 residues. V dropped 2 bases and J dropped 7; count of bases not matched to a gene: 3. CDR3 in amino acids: CASSQTTSGRNEQFF. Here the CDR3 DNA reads TGTGCCAGCAGCCAAACAACTAGCGGGAGGAATGAGCAGTTCTTC.